This TCR beta chain was observed in a study of technical replicates of blood from a few donors. This CDR3 region has 23 residues. The J segment lost 0 bases and the V segment lost 5 bases, leaving 24 bases of the junction unmatched. The germline gives CDR1 MDHEN, CDR2 SYDVKM. TCRdb's table, derived via immunoSEQ multiplex PCR, lists solely in-frame clones and lacks some. The table has about 80,000 clones, less than 95% seen once. This clonotype was sampled from a human donor in good health. Material: T cells isolated from PBMCs. This rearrangement joins TRBV28 to TRBJ2-1; 11 nucleotides match TRBD2. The CDR3 nucleotides are TGTGCCAGCAGTCACCCCCGCCGGTCCGGGACTAGCGGAAATAGGAGCTCCTACAATGAGCAGTTCTTC. Its translation is CASSHPRRSGTSGNRSSYNEQFF.